This TCR beta chain stems from a study of persistence of HIV-infected CD4 T cells. The study's findings and limits: Antigen-responding cells were enriched for degenerate expanded CDR3beta sequences.

Nonspecific anti-CD3/anti-CD28 bead stimulation represents the broad CD4+ T cell repertoire. Responding CD4+ T cells were sorted by upregulation of both CD40 ligand and CD69. As for this clone: Its target is not known.

Trimming stripped 0 bases from V and 5 bases from J, with 13 bases between. CDR3 length equals 14 residues. CDR1 GTSNPN and CDR2 SVGIG come from the germline V gene (reference sequence). Sequencing used immunoSEQ version 4 in survey mode. Template was genomic DNA at roughly 9.6 ng/uL, with up to 1 ug used per sample. Assay: immunoSEQ multiplex PCR; the TCRdb copy retains only in-frame clones and omits some. This table has some 45,000 clones, about 88% appearing once. This TCR was recovered from an adult woman with HIV who was CMV-seropositive. The starting material was CD4+ T cells sorted from PBMCs after roughly 17-hour stimulation, obtained from a patient who received antiretroviral therapy. V gene TRBV30 combines with J gene TRBJ1-1, with D possibly being TRBD1 (6 bases). CDR3 in amino acids: CAWSVYRAGTEAFF. The CDR3 DNA reads as TGTGCCTGGAGTGTATACAGGGCGGGAACTGAAGCTTTCTTT.